The subject of this entry is one TCR beta chain. V lost 6 bases and J 3 bases, leaving 14 bases between the germline ends. Germline V gene lookup returns CDR1 MNHEY and CDR2 SMNVEV (reference sequence). CDR3 size: 15 residues. The data derive from a study of shared T cell receptors in the human thymus. The data were produced by immunoSEQ multiplex PCR, yet TCRdb's version contains in-frame clones alone and is incomplete. The sample comprises some 660,000 clones, more than 75% of which are singletons, and 0.0094% rests with the top ten. These data are also associated with another study on human thymus T cells. That report adds: Corrective cardiac surgery supplied the resected thymus tissue. Thymic and blood repertoires seemed to favor certain V and J genes. Related studies found that unrelated individuals share highly overlapping thymic repertoires.

This chain links TRBV27 with TRBJ2-2; tentative D call: TRBD1 (6 bases). The sample was thymocytes. The clonotype originates from a boy younger than two with a congenital heart defect. The CDR3 region is CASRNRVGHTGELFF. For the CDR3, the DNA is TGTGCCAGCAGAAACAGGGTGGGTCACACCGGGGAGCTGTTTTTT.